Shown below are 5 T cell receptor beta chains from a single sample sequenced in a study of shared clonotypes between healthy human individuals. TCRdb keeps only in-frame clones here, not all; method: immunoSEQ multiplex PCR. Of about 490,000 clones in the sample, about 79% were seen once. Sequenced material: PBMCs. These TCRs come from a woman aged 35 to 49 in good health. Some clones in this sample may be carry-over from other donors' samples.

The chain uses TRBV15 and TRBJ1-3, with TRBD1 matching over 8 bases. In germline, CDR1 is LNHNV, CDR2 YYDKDF (reference sequence). The length of the CDR3 is 18 residues. The J segment lost 2 bases and the V segment lost 1 base, leaving 10 bases of the junction unmatched. The CDR3 loop is CATSRALYTQGAGNTIYF. In nucleotides, the CDR3 is TGTGCCACCAGCAGAGCCTTATACACACAGGGGGCTGGAAACACCATATATTTT.

This chain joins TRBV6-5 and TRBJ2-1; 8 bases fit TRBD2. The germline gives CDR1 MNHEY, CDR2 SVGAGI. V trimming: 6 bases; J trimming: 2 bases; junction bases outside the gene matches: 6. This CDR3 comprises 15 residues. DNA for the CDR3: TGTGCCAGCAGCGGGGGGGCGGGAGCCTACAATGAGCAGTTCTTC. Translating gives CASSGGAGAYNEQFF.

The rearrangement uses TRBV5-4 and TRBJ2-1, with D perhaps TRBD1 or TRBD2 (5 bases each). CDR3 length equals 16 residues. Germline V gene data show CDR1 as SGHNT and CDR2 as YYREEE (reference sequence). The V gene lost 1 base and the J gene lost 3 bases, with 14 bases spanning the gap. CDR3 DNA sequence: TGTGCCAGCAGCTTGCGGGACCTTCATTTCTACAATGAGCAGTTCTTC. Protein sequence: CASSLRDLHFYNEQFF.

The chain is built from TRBV19 and TRBJ1-1, with TRBD1 as a possible D gene (6 bases). The CDR3 totals 14 residues. Germline CDR1 LNHDA, CDR2 SQIVND (reference sequence). V lost 6 bases, J lost 8 bases, and 19 bases lay in between. CDR3 in DNA: TGTGCCAGTAGCCTTCGTGGGACACCGAGAGAAGCTTTCTTT. Translated, it gives CASSLRGTPREAFF.

This clone was observed a single time. The chain combines TRBV4-1 with TRBJ2-5, with D possibly matching TRBD2 (6 bases). V was trimmed by 2 bases and J by 1 base, leaving 17 bases between them. The CDR3 has 17 residues. Germline V gives CDR1 MGHRA, CDR2 YSYEKL. In DNA form, the CDR3 reads TGCGCCAGCAGCCAATCGGGACTCCTACAAAGCCAAGAGACCCAGTACTTC. Its protein is CASSQSGLLQSQETQYF.